The rows below give T cell receptor beta chains drawn from one sample of a study of T-cell memory formation after mild COVID-19. TCRdb passed the 5' RACE reads through MiXCR, listing each CDR3 protein once. This sample has around 83,000 distinct CDR3 sequences, with roughly 25% found just once. Sequencing was carried out using PBMCs or a T cell subset sorted from them (not recorded which). Every receptor here comes from a man aged 18 to 29 who had mild COVID-19 (a few samples of this study predate the infection). Cell type and time point are not known. The CDR3 runs from the conserved cysteine through the conserved F or W. The D gene is left open where the match is weak. The size of a clone is reported for some rows only, either as once, few or many, or as a class for expanded clones.

. | TRBJ1-2 | . | TRBV6-5 | TGTGCCAGCAACCCCGCCTGGGACTATGGCTACACCTTC | CASNPAWDYGYTF
. | TRBJ1-2 | . | TRBV5-5 | TGTGCCAGCAGCTTGGGGTTGGGGGAGCGAAGCCCCAACTATGGCTACACCTTC | CASSLGLGERSPNYGYTF
many | TRBJ2-7 | . | TRBV12-3/TRBV12-4 | TGTGCCAGCAGCTCCGGACCCTACGAGCAGTACTTC | CASSSGPYEQYF
. | TRBJ2-4 | TRBD2 | TRBV6-5 | TGTGCCAGCAGTCCCGGCGGACTAGCGGGGAGTCAGTACTTC | CASSPGGLAGSQYF
few | TRBJ2-5 | TRBD1 | TRBV29-1 | TGCAGCGTTGAAACCCCGGACAGGGGGCAAGAGACCCAGTACTTC | CSVETPDRGQETQYF
few | TRBJ2-7 | . | TRBV11-2 | TGTGCCAGCAGCCCGGACATGACCTACGAGCAGTACTTC | CASSPDMTYEQYF
. | TRBJ2-3 | . | TRBV14 | TGTGCCAGCAGCCAAGAGTCGGGGGCCACAACAGATACGCAGTATTTT | CASSQESGATTDTQYF
. | TRBJ1-4 | . | TRBV7-6 | TGTGCCAGCAGCTTAGTCCAGGGAGGAGGAGAAAAACTGTTTTTT | CASSLVQGGGEKLFF
. | TRBJ1-1 | . | TRBV20-1 | TGCAGTGCTATATACAGGATTAGGGGGGACACTGAAGCTTTCTTT | CSAIYRIRGDTEAFF
. | TRBJ2-1 | TRBD2 | TRBV7-6 | TGTGCCAGCAGCTTCCCTAGCGGGGGGGCGTTCAATGAGCAGTTCTTC | CASSFPSGGAFNEQFF
. | TRBJ1-1 | . | TRBV5-1 | TGCGCCAGCAGCTTGGGCGGGGACGGGGGCACTGAAGCTTTCTTT | CASSLGGDGGTEAFF
few | TRBJ2-5 | TRBD2 | TRBV30 | TGTGCCTGGGCGGGGGACCGCCGGGAGACCCAGTACTTC | CAWAGDRRETQYF
many | TRBJ1-6 | TRBD1 | TRBV7-9 | TGTGCCAGCAGCTCAGCCGACAGGGGGCTGACACCCCTCCACTTT | CASSSADRGLTPLHF
few | TRBJ1-2 | . | TRBV27 | TGTGCCAGCAGTTTATCCGGAGGCGCGAACTATGGCTACACCTTC | CASSLSGGANYGYTF
. | TRBJ2-7 | TRBD1 | TRBV2 | TGTGCCAGCAGCGCGGGGACAGGGGGTCAATACGAGCAGTACTTC | CASSAGTGGQYEQYF
. | TRBJ2-1 | . | TRBV12-3/TRBV12-4 | TGTGCCAGCAGTTTAGTCAGATCCTACAATGAGCAGTTCTTC | CASSLVRSYNEQFF
many | TRBJ2-3 | . | TRBV9 | TGTGCCAGCAGCGTAGGGGCTAGCGAGTCAGATACGCAGTATTTT | CASSVGASESDTQYF
. | TRBJ2-3 | . | TRBV11-2 | TGTGCCAGCAGCCAATACAAGGCTAGCACAGATACGCAGTATTTT | CASSQYKASTDTQYF
. | TRBJ2-2 | TRBD2 | TRBV12-5 | TGTGCTAGTGGTTTGGGGACTAGCAGGTCCGGGGAGCTGTTTTTT | CASGLGTSRSGELFF
. | TRBJ2-3 | . | TRBV3-1 | TGTGCCAGCAGCCAAGACCGGCTAACACACCTACGCACAGATACGCAGTATTTT | CASSQDRLTHLRTDTQYF
few | TRBJ2-7 | TRBD1 | TRBV5-1 | TGCGCCAGCAGCACGGGGACAGGGGGCAACTACGAGCAGTACTTC | CASSTGTGGNYEQYF
few | TRBJ2-5 | . | TRBV7-9 | TGTGCCAGCAGCTTAAGCAGCCAAGAGACCCAGTACTTC | CASSLSSQETQYF
. | TRBJ2-4 | . | TRBV27 | TGTGCCAGCAGTTTGGGAAGGGGCAACATTCAGTACTTC | CASSLGRGNIQYF
once | TRBJ1-1 | TRBD1 | TRBV7-9 | TGTGCCAGCAGCTTAGGGACAGGGCAGAACACTGAAGCTTTCTTT | CASSLGTGQNTEAFF
many | TRBJ2-5 | . | TRBV18 | TGTGCCAGCTGTGACTTTCAAGAGACCCAGTACTTC | CASCDFQETQYF
. | TRBJ1-1 | . | TRBV7-3 | TGTGCCAGCAGCTTACTTAGGCGCTTGAACACTGAAGCTTTCTTT | CASSLLRRLNTEAFF
once | TRBJ2-5 | . | TRBV30 | TGTGCCTGGTCGCTGGGGTCGGAAGAGACCCAGTACTTC | CAWSLGSEETQYF
few | TRBJ2-1 | . | TRBV7-2 | TGTGCCAGCAGCTCAGTGGGGAATTACGCCTACAATGAGCAGTTCTTC | CASSSVGNYAYNEQFF
. | TRBJ1-2 | TRBD1 | TRBV27 | TGTGCCAGCTGGGGACAGCCCTTATATGGCTACACCTTC | CASWGQPLYGYTF
. | TRBJ1-5 | . | TRBV7-8 | TGTGCCAGCAGTCAAACGTGGGGGAGCAATCAGCCCCAGCATTTT | CASSQTWGSNQPQHF
. | TRBJ2-2 | . | TRBV28 | TGTGCCAGCAGTGACTGGGAGAAGGACACCGGGGAGCTGTTTTTT | CASSDWEKDTGELFF
few | TRBJ2-2 | . | TRBV4-1 | TGCGCCAGCAGCCAGAAATACCCCCCCGCGAACACCGGGGAGCTGTTTTTT | CASSQKYPPANTGELFF
. | TRBJ1-1 | . | TRBV2 | TGTGCCAGCGCGGGGGGGGTCACTGAAGCTTTCTTT | CASAGGVTEAFF
few | TRBJ2-2 | . | TRBV3-1 | TGTGCCAGCAGCCCCTCCGGGCGCGCGAACACCGGGGAGCTGTTTTTT | CASSPSGRANTGELFF
few | TRBJ2-1 | TRBD1 | TRBV7-9 | TGTGCCAGCAGCTCGGGACAGGGGGCAGATGAGCAGTTCTTC | CASSSGQGADEQFF
few | TRBJ2-7 | TRBD2 | TRBV7-8 | TGTGCCAGCAGCCCTGGGACTAGCGGGGGCTACGAGCAGTACTTC | CASSPGTSGGYEQYF
. | TRBJ2-5 | TRBD1 | TRBV10-1 | TGCGCCAGCACATGTACCGGACAGGCTGAGGGGGAAGAGACCCAGTACTTC | CASTCTGQAEGEETQYF
few | TRBJ2-5 | TRBD2 | TRBV7-6 | TGTGCCAGCAGCTTAGGATTAGGACTAGGAGTAGAGACCCAGTACTTC | CASSLGLGLGVETQYF
. | TRBJ1-3 | . | TRBV7-9 | TGTGCCAGCAGCTTGACAATACGCTCTGGAAACACCATATATTTT | CASSLTIRSGNTIYF
. | TRBJ2-5 | TRBD2 | TRBV25-1 | TGTGCCACCCGGGGGAGGGGTTGGGACCAAGAGACCCAGTACTTC | CATRGRGWDQETQYF
few | TRBJ2-5 | . | TRBV7-9 | TGTGCCAGCAGCCAATGGGCGGAGACCCAGTACTTC | CASSQWAETQYF
. | TRBJ2-1 | . | TRBV6-5 | TGTGCCAGCGGAGGGGCGATTGAGCAGTTCTTC | CASGGAIEQFF
few | TRBJ1-1 | . | TRBV14 | TGTGCCAGCAGCTTGCAGGGTCACACTGAAGCTTTCTTT | CASSLQGHTEAFF
. | TRBJ1-1 | . | TRBV7-9 | TGTGCCAGCAGCTTAGTTGCGTTGATGAACACTGAAGCTTTCTTT | CASSLVALMNTEAFF
. | TRBJ2-2 | . | TRBV6-2/TRBV6-3 | TGTGCCAGCAGTTACTCTTCTCGAACCGGGGAGCTGTTTTTT | CASSYSSRTGELFF
few | TRBJ1-3 | . | TRBV6-5 | TGTGCCAGCAGTTACTCGATTCAAGGGTTGGTCTCTGGAAACACCATATATTTT | CASSYSIQGLVSGNTIYF
few | TRBJ1-5 | TRBD1 | TRBV5-6 | TGTGCCAGCAGCCCCCACGGGACAGGGGGTCAGCCCCAGCATTTT | CASSPHGTGGQPQHF
. | TRBJ2-7 | TRBD1 | TRBV7-9 | TGTGCCAGCAGCTCTAGGGGGCGGCCTTACGAGCAGTACTTC | CASSSRGRPYEQYF
. | TRBJ2-7 | . | TRBV7-9 | TGTGCCAGCAGCTCCACGTGGGACCAATCCTACGAGCAGTACTTC | CASSSTWDQSYEQYF
. | TRBJ2-3 | TRBD2 | TRBV18 | TGTGCCAGCTCACCTGGGACTAGCGGGTACTACACAGATACGCAGTATTTT | CASSPGTSGYYTDTQYF
. | TRBJ1-1 | . | TRBV5-1 | TGCGCCAGCAGCTTGGCCGGAGTGGGAGGGAGGGTCACTGAAGCTTTCTTT | CASSLAGVGGRVTEAFF
. | TRBJ2-4 | TRBD1 | TRBV15 | TGTGCCACCAGCAGATTACCGCCCGGGACAGAGCTAGCCAAAAACATTCAGTACTTC | CATSRLPPGTELAKNIQYF
. | TRBJ1-1 | . | TRBV19 | TGTGCCAGTATAACGCCAGGGGAGGATGAAGCTTTCTTT | CASITPGEDEAFF
. | TRBJ1-2 | . | TRBV7-9 | TGTGCCAGCAGCCCCCGGGGTCGTTCGGGCCTAATGGGCGGCTACACCTTC | CASSPRGRSGLMGGYTF
few | TRBJ2-1 | . | TRBV6-5 | TGTGCCAGCAGTTACCGGGACAATGAGCAGTTCTTC | CASSYRDNEQFF
. | TRBJ2-7 | . | TRBV20-1 | TGCAGTGCTCGCATCCCCGGGCACGCCCCCGACGAGCAGTACTTC | CSARIPGHAPDEQYF